This passage covers 3 T cell receptor beta chains from one sample sequenced in a study of blood T cell repertoires in COVID-19. The method was immunoSEQ multiplex PCR; TCRdb's version includes in-frame clones alone and lacks a portion of them. Seen here are approximately 30,000 clones, roughly three quarters observed once, and the top ten hold approximately 40%. Source material: peripheral blood. All receptors derive from a man aged 65 to 85 with acute or convalescent COVID-19.

The rearrangement links TRBV18 to TRBJ1-2, with D uncertain. With 0 bases removed from V and 6 bases from J, the gap between germline ends came to 11 bases. The germline V gene has CDR1 KGHSH and CDR2 LQKENI. The CDR3 spans 14 residues. CDR3 coding DNA: TGTGCCAGCTCACCACCGGTGCGGGAAAATGGCTACACCTTC. It encodes CASSPPVRENGYTF.

The chain joins TRBV6-1 to TRBJ1-2, with D perhaps matching TRBD1 (6 bases). CDR3 size: 19 residues. The V gene lost 2 bases and the J gene lost 2 bases, with 24 bases spanning the gap. CDR1 and CDR2 from the germline V gene are MNHNS and SASEGT. The CDR3: CASSESKTGHPDLNYGYTF. The CDR3, as DNA: TGTGCCAGCAGTGAAAGTAAGACGGGACATCCGGACTTAAACTATGGCTACACCTTC.

V gene TRBV4-3 combines with J gene TRBJ1-4; D remains ambiguous. Germline V lookup: CDR1 LGHNA, CDR2 YSLEER. V was pared by 0 bases and J by 5 bases, with 10 bases between. This CDR3 region has 15 residues. The CDR3 bases are TGCGCCAGCAGCCAAGATAATGTCGGGAATGAAAAACTGTTTTTT. As protein: CASSQDNVGNEKLFF.